One and the same sample provided the 10 T cell receptor beta chains below, sequenced in a study of blood T cell repertoires in COVID-19. TCRdb keeps only in-frame clones here, not all; method: immunoSEQ multiplex PCR. The sample yields about 88,000 clones, roughly 88% seen once. The sequencing input was peripheral blood. The receptors were sampled from a man aged 18 to 35 with COVID-19, enrolled during active disease.

The chain recombines TRBV6-2 or TRBV6-3 with TRBJ2-7, with 7 positions matching TRBD1. V lost 0 bases and J lost 2; bases outside the gene matches: 4. Germline-derived CDR1 and CDR2 are MNHEY and SVGEGT. This CDR3 region has 15 residues. The CDR3 region has the DNA TGTGCCAGCAGTTACTCCTTGACAGGGCCCTACGAGCAGTACTTC. This codes for CASSYSLTGPYEQYF.

This clone was observed once. The chain links TRBV27 to TRBJ2-1; 11 bases map to TRBD2. With V trimmed by 6 bases and J by 10 bases, 2 bases remained unmatched. This CDR3 has 12 amino acids. Germline loops: CDR1 MNHEY, CDR2 SMNVEV (reference sequence). The CDR3 DNA reads as TGTGCCAGCAGCTCTAGCGGGGGGGAGCAGTTCTTC. Its protein product is CASSSSGGEQFF.

This clone was seen only a few times. The chain employs TRBV7-9 and TRBJ2-1; tentative D call: TRBD1 (6 bases). Between the trimmed V and J ends, which lost 5 bases and 8 bases, there was a span of 19 bases. This CDR3 is 15 amino acids long. Germline assignment: CDR1 SEHNR and CDR2 FQNEAQ (reference sequence). The CDR3 DNA reads as TGTGCCAGCAGCCCCCGCTTGCAGGGGAGCCATGAGCAGTTCTTC. Translation gives CASSPRLQGSHEQFF.

V is TRBV7-9 and J is TRBJ1-1; TRBD1 aligns across 7 bases. V was clipped by 4 bases and J by 6 bases; unmatched bases: 5. CDR1 and CDR2 (germline): SEHNR, FQNEAQ (reference sequence). There are 13 residues in the CDR3. Here the CDR3 DNA reads TGTGCCAGCAGCTCGACAGGGAGGTCTGAAGCTTTCTTT. The encoded protein is CASSSTGRSEAFF.

This chain uses TRBV6-5 with TRBJ1-1; possible D gene TRBD1, 6 bases. This CDR3 comprises 13 residues. Deletions cut 8 bases from V and 1 base from J, with 11 bases between. The V gene's germline CDR1 is MNHEY and CDR2 SVGAGI. CDR3 bases: TGTGCCAGCGAATACAGGGCGAACACTGAAGCTTTCTTT. Its protein is CASEYRANTEAFF.

The chain carries TRBV12-3 or TRBV12-4 and TRBJ1-5; unclear D gene. This CDR3 spans 13 amino acids. V dropped 3 bases and J dropped 6 bases, with 9 bases sitting between them. The CDR3 here is CASSLREGQPQHF. CDR3 in DNA: TGTGCCAGCAGTTTGAGGGAGGGTCAGCCCCAGCATTTT.

J is TRBJ1-2 and V is TRBV5-5; 9 bases fit TRBD1. CDR3 size: 13 residues. V shed 4 bases, J shed 6 bases, and the junction held 4 bases outside the gene matches. Per the germline V gene, CDR1 is SGHKS and CDR2 is YYEKEE (reference sequence). CDR3: CASSQWTGDGYTF. The CDR3 nucleotides are TGTGCCAGCAGCCAATGGACAGGGGATGGCTACACCTTC. Combining the CDR3 with reference TRBV5-5 and TRBJ1-2 gives the whole variable domain DAGVTQSPTHLIKTRGQQVTLRCSPISGHKSVSWYQQVLGQGPQFIFQYYEKEERGRGNFPDRFSARQFPNYSSELNVNALLLGDSALYLCASSQWTGDGYTFGSGTRLTVV.

CDR3 nucleotide sequence: TGTGCCAGCAGCCAAGAAAGTCGGAGGACCCAGTACTTC. Amino acid sequence: CASSQESRRTQYF. J is TRBJ2-5 and V is TRBV3-1 (or the pseudogene TRBV3-2), with D hard to call. CDR3 length equals 13 residues. Germline CDR1 is LGHDT and CDR2 is YNNKEL (reference sequence). V was cut by 0 bases and J by 7 bases, with 9 bases left in between.

The V call is TRBV18, the J call TRBJ1-1; tentatively, D is TRBD1 (6 bases). Germline CDR1 is KGHSH and CDR2 is LQKENI. Trimming cost V 2 bases and J 5 bases, with 12 bases left between them. The CDR3 runs 14 residues. In DNA form, the CDR3 reads TGTGCCAGCTCACCATCGGGGAGGGGGACTGAAGCTTTCTTT. Amino acids: CASSPSGRGTEAFF.

This clone was detected once. The CDR3 region has the DNA TGTGCCTGGGAAGGGACAGGAACCTTTAGCCACGAATACTATGGCTACACCTTC. Residues: CAWEGTGTFSHEYYGYTF. This chain connects TRBV30 to TRBJ1-2; 8 nucleotides line up with TRBD1. The V and J ends lost 5 bases and 3 bases, in that order; junction bases with no gene match: 20. Per the germline V gene, CDR1 is GTSNPN and CDR2 is SVGIG (reference sequence). The length of the CDR3 is 18 residues. Combining the CDR3 with reference TRBV30 and TRBJ1-2 gives the whole variable domain SQTIHQWPATLVQPVGSPLSLECTVEGTSNPNLYWYRQAAGRGLQLLFYSVGIGQISSEVPQNLSASRPQDRQFILSSKKLLLSDSGFYLCAWEGTGTFSHEYYGYTFGSGTRLTVV.